The 9 T cell receptor beta chains below come from one sample, sequenced in a study of OX40 agonist ivuxolimab in advanced cancers. Method: immunoSEQ multiplex PCR; TCRdb's copy keeps in-frame clones and lacks some. This sample has about 83,000 clones; over 75% occur once, and the top ten carry roughly 0.71%. Specimen: CD4+ or CD8+ T cells sorted from blood, collected in a trial of the OX40 agonist ivuxolimab. All receptors come from an adult with an advanced solid tumor such as melanoma, head and neck, liver or kidney cancer.

V gene TRBV7-8 combines with J gene TRBJ2-5; D is unresolved. Germline V lookup: CDR1 SGHVS, CDR2 FQNEAQ. With 1 base removed from V and 4 bases from J, the gap between germline ends came to 10 bases. The length of the CDR3 is 14 residues. This CDR3 is CASSLDWGRETQYF. In DNA, the CDR3 is TGTGCCAGCAGCTTAGATTGGGGTCGAGAGACCCAGTACTTC.

Note on this clone: One end of the junction varies from germline; a read error may be responsible. The chain carries TRBV7-7 and TRBJ1-4; TRBD1 might be the D (5 bases). The CDR3 has 14 residues. Germline loops: CDR1 SSHAT, CDR2 FNYEAQ (reference sequence). The CDR3, as DNA: TGTGCTAGCAGCTCGGGGGGAACTAATGAAAAACTGTTTTTT. Its protein is CASSSGGTNEKLFF.

The chain couples TRBV7-2 to TRBJ2-7; 7 bases fit TRBD1. Germline V gene data show CDR1 as SGHTA and CDR2 as FQGNSA. V was pared by 5 bases and J by 5 bases, with 6 bases of the junction left unmatched. The CDR3 consists of 13 residues. CDR3 loop: CASSRQGGNEQYF. The CDR3 coding sequence is TGTGCCAGCAGCCGACAGGGTGGGAACGAGCAGTACTTC.

This clone has just one count. J is TRBJ1-2 and V is TRBV7-8, with unresolved D. The length of the CDR3 is 17 residues. V lost 5 bases and J lost 8, with 27 bases in between. Germline-derived CDR1 and CDR2 are SGHVS and FQNEAQ. In nucleotides, the CDR3 is TGTGCCAGCAGCGCACACCCTGGGAACGCGAGGCATCAGGGCTACACCTTC. It encodes CASSAHPGNARHQGYTF.

The chain joins TRBV4-2 to TRBJ2-7, with TRBD2 matching over 9 bases. Germline V gene data show CDR1 as LGHNA and CDR2 as YNFKEQ. The V gene end was trimmed by 0 bases and the J gene end by 6 bases; junction bases not matched to a gene: 9. The CDR3 runs 16 residues. The CDR3 region is CASSQDAGGGAPEQYF. The CDR3 DNA sequence: TGTGCCAGCAGCCAAGATGCTGGCGGGGGGGCGCCCGAGCAGTACTTC.

V is TRBV4-2 and J is TRBJ2-5; 8 nucleotides align to TRBD1. With V trimmed by 4 bases and J by 4 bases, 11 bases remained unmatched. The CDR3 is 16 residues long. Germline loops: CDR1 LGHNA, CDR2 YNFKEQ. In DNA form, the CDR3 reads TGTGCCAGCAGCCCGGGGTTGGCGGACAGGGCAGAGACCCAGTACTTC. Protein product: CASSPGLADRAETQYF.

With regard to this clone: Different DNA sequences within this sample yield the same CDR3. This chain uses TRBV7-2 with TRBJ2-3; D remains ambiguous. V was clipped by 3 bases and J by 2 bases, with 6 bases between them. This CDR3 comprises 13 residues. CDR1 is SGHTA, CDR2 FQGNSA, per germline. CDR3 protein: CASSFTFTDTQYF. CDR3 DNA: TGTGCCAGCAGCTTTACATTCACAGATACGCAGTATTTT. Full variable domain (missing parts from reference TRBV7-2 and TRBJ2-3): GAGVSQSPSNKVTEKGKDVELRCDPISGHTALYWYRQSLGQGLEFLIYFQGNSAPDKSGLPSDRFSAERTGGSVSTLTIQRTQQEDSAVYLCASSFTFTDTQYFGPGTRLTVL.

This chain uses TRBV6-5 with TRBJ2-7, with D possibly TRBD2 on 5 matching bases. The V end was cut by 0 bases, the J end by 0 bases, with 6 bases between. Germline CDR1 is MNHEY and CDR2 is SVGAGI. The length of the CDR3 is 14 residues. This CDR3 reads CASSYSGSSYEQYF. The DNA of the CDR3 is TGTGCCAGCAGTTACTCGGGGAGCTCCTACGAGCAGTACTTC.

CDR3 DNA: TGTGCCAGCAGGCGCGCAGGAGGGTCCTACGAGCAGTACTTC. It codes for CASRRAGGSYEQYF. The chain carries TRBV5-4 and TRBJ2-7; maybe TRBD2 (6 bases). The CDR3 runs 14 residues. From germline, CDR1 is SGHNT and CDR2 YYREEE (reference sequence). V lost 5 bases, J lost 1 base, and 13 bases lay in between.